This TCR beta chain was captured by sequencing in a study of response to subunit inactivated influenza vaccine. Overall study results and limits: Authors suggested few new T cells are recruited by each seasonal influenza vaccination.

The CDR3 length is 15 residues. Germline V CDR1 and CDR2: MNHNS, SASEGT. The trim removed 7 bases at V and 4 bases at J, leaving 6 bases unmatched. Each CDR3 protein is one row after TCRdb ran MiXCR on the RT-PCR reads. The profile shows over 800,000 distinct CDR3 sequences, around 20% of them singletons. On this clonotype itself: What it binds is unknown.

The sequence was obtained from a man in his forties or fifties who received an inactivated influenza vaccine. The material sequenced was PBMCs from blood, taken around 5 days after vaccination. The chain couples TRBV6-1 to TRBJ2-6; 8 bases agree with TRBD2. The CDR3 coding sequence is TGTGCCAGCATGGTAGCGGGGTCCGGGGCCAACGTCCTGACTTTC. Its protein is CASMVAGSGANVLTF.